The next 3 T cell receptor beta chains were all read from a single sample in a study of CD8+ T cells in alopecia areata. Treatment: oral pan-JAK inhibitor, 5-10 mg twice daily. Sequencing used cDNA as its template, made by extracting RNA and reverse transcribing it. Here immunoSEQ multiplex PCR was the method, and the copy in TCRdb shows in-frame clones only, minus some. The data contain fewer than 200,000 clones, about 54% of them singletons. The source was CD4+ T cells sorted from blood, collected around week 55, from a patient treated with tofacitinib. The receptors here all came from a human donor with alopecia areata.

This clone was seen only a few times. This chain's CDR3 is CASSYSVTVQETQYF. CDR3 DNA sequence: TGTGCCAGCAGTTACTCGGTGACAGTGCAAGAGACCCAGTACTTC. The chain uses TRBV6-6 and TRBJ2-5, with D maybe TRBD1 (5 bases). Trimming removed 0 bases at V and 2 bases at J, with 10 bases between. This CDR3 region has 15 residues. Germline-derived CDR1 and CDR2 are MNHNY and SVGAGI (reference sequence).

The genes are TRBV7-3 and TRBJ1-1; no firm D call. The CDR3 contains 13 residues. Germline values: CDR1 SGHTA, CDR2 FQGTGA. Trimming pared 5 bases from V and 1 base from J, leaving 8 bases between. The CDR3 here is CASSKNKNTEAFF. As DNA, the CDR3 is TGTGCCAGCAGCAAGAACAAGAACACTGAAGCTTTCTTT.

This clone was counted only a few times. This sequence joins TRBV12-5 and TRBJ2-4; no clear D gene. Germline V gene sequence: CDR1 LGHNT, CDR2 FRNRAP. V lost 4 bases, J lost 6 bases, and 7 bases lay in between. The CDR3 spans 12 residues. The DNA of the CDR3 is TGTGCTAGTGGTTCAGGACCAAACATTCAGTACTTC. It codes for CASGSGPNIQYF.